This T cell receptor beta chain was captured by sequencing in a study of blood T cell repertoires in COVID-19. Libraries were prepared by immunoSEQ multiplex PCR; TCRdb keeps only in-frame clonotypes and omits some of them. The repertoire holds 250,000 or so clones, with approximately 88% as singletons. The sequenced sample consisted of PBMCs or T cells enriched from blood (not recorded which). This sequence originates from a woman aged 30 to 39 who had been exposed to COVID-19.

The CDR3 protein is CASTRTSGSYEQYF. The CDR3 DNA sequence: TGTGCCAGCACCCGGACTAGCGGGAGTTACGAGCAGTACTTC. This chain links TRBV3-1 (or the pseudogene TRBV3-2) with TRBJ2-7; 13 bases match TRBD2. Germline trimming cut 7 bases from V and 4 bases from J; bases unmatched to any gene: 4. Per germline, CDR1 LGHDT and CDR2 YNNKEL (reference sequence). The CDR3 loop spans 14 amino acids.